This record looks at one TCR beta chain sequence and its context. Its specificity is unknown. The CDR3 loop spans 16 amino acids. This entry comes from a study of shared clonotypes between healthy human individuals. Data came from immunoSEQ multiplex PCR; TCRdb stores just in-frame clones and leaves some out. In the table there are over 2 million clones, under 95% of which are singletons. Overall study results and limits: Estimated clonotype richness was generally higher in naive than memory subsets.

Material: naive CD4+ T cells from PBMCs. Subset indicated: CD45RA+ positively selected. J is TRBJ2-7 and V is TRBV21-1; the D call of TRBD1 is as the table states it, not checked on the DNA. TRBV21-1 corresponds to a pseudogene. This receptor was taken from a man aged 18 to 29 in good health. Some clones in this sample may be carry-over from other donors' samples. The CDR3 reads CASSKGMGPKGYEQYF. DNA for the CDR3: TGTGCCAGCAGCAAAGGTATGGGGCCGAAGGGATACGAGCAGTACTTC.